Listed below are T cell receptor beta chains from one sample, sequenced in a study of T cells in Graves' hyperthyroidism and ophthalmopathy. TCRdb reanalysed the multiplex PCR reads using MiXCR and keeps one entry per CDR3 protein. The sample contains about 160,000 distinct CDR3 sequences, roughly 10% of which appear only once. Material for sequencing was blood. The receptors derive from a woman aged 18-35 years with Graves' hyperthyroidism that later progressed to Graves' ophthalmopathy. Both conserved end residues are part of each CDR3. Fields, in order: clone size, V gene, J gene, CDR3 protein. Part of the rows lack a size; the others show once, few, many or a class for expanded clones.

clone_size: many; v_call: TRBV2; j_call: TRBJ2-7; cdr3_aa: CASKGTGIYEQYF
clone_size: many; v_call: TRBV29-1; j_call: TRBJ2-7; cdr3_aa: CSGGQGFSYEQYF
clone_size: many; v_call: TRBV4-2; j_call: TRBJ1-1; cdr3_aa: CASSHENTEAFF
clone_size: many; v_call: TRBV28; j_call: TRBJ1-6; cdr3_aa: CAIRRQGAYNSPLHF
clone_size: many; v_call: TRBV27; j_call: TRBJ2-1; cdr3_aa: CASSFLGLAGGGNEQFF
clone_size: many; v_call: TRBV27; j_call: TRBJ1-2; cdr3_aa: CASSLSPGQGAQYGYTF
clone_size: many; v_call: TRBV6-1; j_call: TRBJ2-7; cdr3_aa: CASSLGSGWAEQYF
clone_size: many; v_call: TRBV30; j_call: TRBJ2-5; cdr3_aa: CACSGGQTQYF
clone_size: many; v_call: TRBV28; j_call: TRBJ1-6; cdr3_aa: CASSLRSQVGNSPLHF
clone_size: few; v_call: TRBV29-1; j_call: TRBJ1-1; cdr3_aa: CSVLTHTQTTKAFF
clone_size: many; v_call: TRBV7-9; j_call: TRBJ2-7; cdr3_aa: CASSMTGYYEQYF
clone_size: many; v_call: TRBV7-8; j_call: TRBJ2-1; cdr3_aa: CASSTPYGFGNEQFF
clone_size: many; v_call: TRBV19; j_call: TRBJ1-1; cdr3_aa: CASSIDSGYMNTEAFF
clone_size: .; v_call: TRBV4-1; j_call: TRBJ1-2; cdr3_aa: CASSQGQAAGYGYTF
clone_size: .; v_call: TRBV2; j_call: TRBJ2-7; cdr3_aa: CASSERVQAGGAQPEQYF
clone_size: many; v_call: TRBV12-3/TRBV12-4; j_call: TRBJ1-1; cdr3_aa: CASSLGFPPRDHTEAFF
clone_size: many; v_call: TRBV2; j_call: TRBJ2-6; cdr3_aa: CASRRQDSGANVLTF
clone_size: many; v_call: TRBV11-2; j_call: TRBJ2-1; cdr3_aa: CASRTNNEQFF
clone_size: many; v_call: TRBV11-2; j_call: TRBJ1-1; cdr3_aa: CASSSLGAFGPNTEAFF
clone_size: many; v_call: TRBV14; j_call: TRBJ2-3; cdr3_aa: CASSQDLGDTDTQYF
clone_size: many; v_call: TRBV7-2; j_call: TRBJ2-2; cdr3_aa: CASSSKNTGELFF
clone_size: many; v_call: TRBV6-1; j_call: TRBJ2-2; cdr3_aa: CASKRGPANTGELFF
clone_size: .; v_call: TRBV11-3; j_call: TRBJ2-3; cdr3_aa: CASSLDFSRGGTDTQYF
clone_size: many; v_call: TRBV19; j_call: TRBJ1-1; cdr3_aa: CASSTWAANTEAFF
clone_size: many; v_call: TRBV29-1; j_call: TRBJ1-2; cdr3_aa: CSVGQGGGYTF
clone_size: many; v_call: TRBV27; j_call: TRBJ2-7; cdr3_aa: CASKERDAYEQYF
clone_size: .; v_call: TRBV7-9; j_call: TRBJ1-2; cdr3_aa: CASSLKGPRPSWEYGYTF
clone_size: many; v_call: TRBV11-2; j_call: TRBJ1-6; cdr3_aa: CASSATDNSPLHF
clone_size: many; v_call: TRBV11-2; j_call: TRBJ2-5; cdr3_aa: CASSSGQGAWTQYF
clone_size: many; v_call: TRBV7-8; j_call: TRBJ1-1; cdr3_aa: CASSFRDRDYTEAFF
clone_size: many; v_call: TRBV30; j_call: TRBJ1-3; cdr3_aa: CAWTKDSLSGNTIYF
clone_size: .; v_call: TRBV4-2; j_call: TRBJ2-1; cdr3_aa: CASSQGDRVYNEQFF
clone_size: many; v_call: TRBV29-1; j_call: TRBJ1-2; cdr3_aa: CSVVEGQGGYTF
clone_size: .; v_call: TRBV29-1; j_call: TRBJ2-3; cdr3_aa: CSVEDSLAGITDTQYF
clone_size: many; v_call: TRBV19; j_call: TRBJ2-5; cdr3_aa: CASRALSSQETQYF
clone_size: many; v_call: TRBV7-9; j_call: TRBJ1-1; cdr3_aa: CASSSGLLTEAFF
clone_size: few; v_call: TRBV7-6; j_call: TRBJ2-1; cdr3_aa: CASSLAGGDGQFF
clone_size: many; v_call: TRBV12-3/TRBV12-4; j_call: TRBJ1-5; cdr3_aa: CASSPGVQPQHF
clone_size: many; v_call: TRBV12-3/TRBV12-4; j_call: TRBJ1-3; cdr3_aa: CASSFTTGVGNTIYF
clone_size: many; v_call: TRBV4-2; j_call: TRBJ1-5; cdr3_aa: CASSQATGTGGSQPQHF
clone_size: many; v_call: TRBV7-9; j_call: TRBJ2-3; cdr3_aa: CASSTLPTGGMWTDTQYF
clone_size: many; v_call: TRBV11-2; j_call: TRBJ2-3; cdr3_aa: CASSPFPSGRIADTQYF
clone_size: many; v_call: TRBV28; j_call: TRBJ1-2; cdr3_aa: CASRTGGQGYGYTF
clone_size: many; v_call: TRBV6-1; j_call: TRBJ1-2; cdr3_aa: CASSEVAERGYTF
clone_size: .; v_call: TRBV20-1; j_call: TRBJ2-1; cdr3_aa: CSATVRGGPYNEQFF
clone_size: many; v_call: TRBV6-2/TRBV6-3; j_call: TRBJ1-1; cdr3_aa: CASSYESGVPNAEAFF
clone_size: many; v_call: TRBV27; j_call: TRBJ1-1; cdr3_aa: CASSSRDRARGTEAFF
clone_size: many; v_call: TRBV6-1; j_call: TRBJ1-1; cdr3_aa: CASSEITGNTEAFF
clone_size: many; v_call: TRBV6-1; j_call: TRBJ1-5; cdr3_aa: CASSFSGSGLQPQHF
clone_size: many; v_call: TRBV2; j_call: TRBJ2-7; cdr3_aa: CASRSDSGAYEQYF
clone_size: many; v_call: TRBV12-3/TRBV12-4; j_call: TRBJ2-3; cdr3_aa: CASSLAPAGGKDTQYF